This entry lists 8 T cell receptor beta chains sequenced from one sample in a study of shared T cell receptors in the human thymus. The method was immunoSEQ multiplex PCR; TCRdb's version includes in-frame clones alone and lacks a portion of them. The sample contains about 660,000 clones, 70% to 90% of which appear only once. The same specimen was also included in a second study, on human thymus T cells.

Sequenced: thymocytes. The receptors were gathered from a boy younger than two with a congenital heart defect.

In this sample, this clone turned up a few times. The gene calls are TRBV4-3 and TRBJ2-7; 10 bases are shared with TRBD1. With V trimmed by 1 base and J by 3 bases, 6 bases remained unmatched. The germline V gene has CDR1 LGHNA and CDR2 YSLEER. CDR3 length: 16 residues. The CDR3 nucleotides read TGCGCCAGCAGCCAAGGGGGGCGGGACAGGGGCTACGAGCAGTACTTC. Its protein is CASSQGGRDRGYEQYF.

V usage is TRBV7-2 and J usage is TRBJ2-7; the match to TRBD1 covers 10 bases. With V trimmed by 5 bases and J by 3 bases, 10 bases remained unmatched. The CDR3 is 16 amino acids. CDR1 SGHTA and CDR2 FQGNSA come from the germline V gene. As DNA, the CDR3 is TGTGCCAGCAGCCCAGGGGAGCGGACAGGGGGCTACGAGCAGTACTTC. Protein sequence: CASSPGERTGGYEQYF.

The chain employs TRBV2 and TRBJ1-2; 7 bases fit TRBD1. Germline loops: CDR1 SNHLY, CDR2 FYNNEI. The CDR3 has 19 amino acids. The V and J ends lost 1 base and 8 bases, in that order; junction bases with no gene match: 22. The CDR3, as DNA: TGTGCCAGCAGTGAAGAGGGGCCCTCGACAGGGATCGCCGAGCGGGGCTACACCTTC. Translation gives CASSEEGPSTGIAERGYTF.

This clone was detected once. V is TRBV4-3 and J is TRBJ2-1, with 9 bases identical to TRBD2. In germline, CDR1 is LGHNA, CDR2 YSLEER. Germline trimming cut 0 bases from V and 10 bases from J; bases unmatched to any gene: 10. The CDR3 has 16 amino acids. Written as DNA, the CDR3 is TGCGCCAGCAGCCAAGAGAGGTGGGTAGCGGGAGAGGAGCAGTTCTTC. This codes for CASSQERWVAGEEQFF.

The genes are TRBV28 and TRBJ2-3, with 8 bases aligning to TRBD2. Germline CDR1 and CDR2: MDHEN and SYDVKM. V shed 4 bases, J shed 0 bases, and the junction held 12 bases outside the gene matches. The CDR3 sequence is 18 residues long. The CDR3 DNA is TGTGCCAGCAGTTCTCTTGATGCGGGAGGCCCGAGCACAGATACGCAGTATTTT. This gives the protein CASSSLDAGGPSTDTQYF.

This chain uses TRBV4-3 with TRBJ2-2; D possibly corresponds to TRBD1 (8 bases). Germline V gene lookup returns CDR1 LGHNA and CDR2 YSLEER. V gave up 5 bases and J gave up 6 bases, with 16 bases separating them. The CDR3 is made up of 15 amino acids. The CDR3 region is CASSSRQGRAGELFF. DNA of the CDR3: TGCGCCAGCAGCTCCCGACAGGGGAGGGCCGGGGAGCTGTTTTTT.

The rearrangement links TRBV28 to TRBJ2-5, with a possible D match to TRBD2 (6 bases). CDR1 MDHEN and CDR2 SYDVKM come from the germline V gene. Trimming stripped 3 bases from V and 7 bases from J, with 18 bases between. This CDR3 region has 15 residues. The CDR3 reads CASSLVADHRWTQYF. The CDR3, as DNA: TGTGCCAGCAGTTTGGTAGCGGACCACCGGTGGACCCAGTACTTC.

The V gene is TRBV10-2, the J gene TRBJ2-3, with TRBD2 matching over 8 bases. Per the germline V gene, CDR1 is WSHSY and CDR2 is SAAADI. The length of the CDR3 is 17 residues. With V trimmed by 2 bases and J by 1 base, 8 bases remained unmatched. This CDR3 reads CASSEGGLAGRTDTQYF. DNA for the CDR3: TGCGCCAGCAGTGAGGGGGGGCTAGCGGGCCGCACAGATACGCAGTATTTT.